These T cell receptor beta chains were read from a single sample in a study of OX40 agonist ivuxolimab in advanced cancers. Sequenced by immunoSEQ multiplex PCR; TCRdb stores in-frame clones only, minus some. The table lists about 77,000 clones, nearly 90% of them singletons. Source: CD4+ or CD8+ T cells sorted from blood, taken in a trial of the OX40 agonist ivuxolimab. These receptors originate from an adult with an advanced solid tumor such as melanoma, head and neck, liver or kidney cancer. CDR3s include the opening cysteine and the closing phenylalanine or tryptophan. D genes are given only for firm matches. Clone size is stated in some rows and not others, as once, few, many or a class when expanded.

NA,TRBV10-3,TRBJ2-3,NA,TGTGCCATCAGTGACTTCAGGTATACGCAGTATTTT,CAISDFRYTQYF
NA,TRBV28,TRBJ1-5,NA,TGTGCCAGCAGTTTTAATCAGCCCCAGCATTTT,CASSFNQPQHF
TRBD1,TRBV5-1,TRBJ1-1,NA,TGCGCCAGCAGCTACATTCCGCTCAGGGGGCAAACTGAAGCTTTCTTT,CASSYIPLRGQTEAFF
TRBD1,TRBV25-1,TRBJ1-4,NA,TGTGCCAGCAGTGAATCAGGGGGAGGTGAAAAACTGTTTTTT,CASSESGGGEKLFF
NA,TRBV10-3,TRBJ1-4,NA,TGTGCCATCAGCGCACAGGGAGACGAAAAACTGTTTTTT,CAISAQGDEKLFF
TRBD1,TRBV5-6,TRBJ1-2,NA,TGTGCCAGCAGCTTGGACAGGGGAGCTAACTATGGCTACACCTTC,CASSLDRGANYGYTF
NA,TRBV4-1,TRBJ2-7,NA,TGCGCCAGCAGCCAACGGGGGGACACCACCTACGAGCAGTACTTC,CASSQRGDTTYEQYF
NA,TRBV30,TRBJ2-5,once,TGTGCCTGGGGCCGGGTACAAGAGACCCAGTACTTC,CAWGRVQETQYF
NA,TRBV2,TRBJ1-1,many,TGTGCCAGCACTCCACTCGAGAACACTGAAGCTTTCTTT,CASTPLENTEAFF
NA,TRBV9,TRBJ1-2,NA,TGTGCCAGCTCCCTGGCCCCTTTCTATGGCTACACCTTC,CASSLAPFYGYTF